These T cell receptor beta chains were read from a single sample in a study of PD-1 blockade in classical Hodgkin lymphoma. Sequencing used immunoSEQ multiplex PCR; TCRdb keeps in-frame clones, though not all of them. The sample includes about 42,000 clones, 60% to 75% of them seen just once. The sample in question was peripheral blood mononuclear cells (PBMCs), obtained at baseline. Receptors originate from a human donor with classical Hodgkin lymphoma. Each CDR3 is given with its conserved first and last residue. D genes are given only for firm matches. Part of the rows lack a size; the others show once, few, many or a class for expanded clones.

v_call	d_call	j_call	clone_size	cdr3_nt	cdr3_aa
TRBV4-1	-	TRBJ1-3	-	TGCGCCAGCAGCCAGGGGCTCAGGGGAAACACCATATATTTT	CASSQGLRGNTIYF
TRBV14	TRBD2	TRBJ2-5	-	TGTGCCAGCAGCACGATTAGCGGGGGATTAAGAGAGACCCAGTACTTC	CASSTISGGLRETQYF
TRBV11-1	-	TRBJ1-4	-	TGTGCCAGCAGCCCACGAGGCGGTGGAGCTAATGAAAAACTGTTTTTT	CASSPRGGGANEKLFF
TRBV7-8	TRBD2	TRBJ2-1	few	TGTGCCAGCAGCATACTAGCGGGGGGGCCAGATGAGCAGTTCTTC	CASSILAGGPDEQFF
TRBV19	TRBD1	TRBJ2-1	-	TGTGCCAGTAGGTGGGACAGTTACAATGAGCAGTTCTTC	CASRWDSYNEQFF
TRBV9	-	TRBJ2-3	few	TGTGCCAGCAGCGTCGGGGCTCTGGATCCTCGGGTTGGTACGCAGTATTTT	CASSVGALDPRVGTQYF
TRBV7-8	-	TRBJ2-3	-	TGTGCCAGCAGCTTAGGGACCGGCCTGAGCACAGATACGCAGTATTTT	CASSLGTGLSTDTQYF
TRBV27	-	TRBJ2-7	-	TGTGCCAGCGGCTCCTTCGCCCCCCCCGTCTACGAGCAGTACTTC	CASGSFAPPVYEQYF
TRBV7-9	-	TRBJ1-2	-	TGTGCCAGCAGCTTAGCCGCGAGAAGGGACTATGGCTACACCTTC	CASSLAARRDYGYTF
TRBV30	-	TRBJ2-3	-	TGTGCCTGGGTAACAGATACGCAGTATTTT	CAWVTDTQYF
TRBV19	-	TRBJ2-2	-	TGTGCCAGTAGTATAGATTCCGGACACCATACGAACACCGGGGAGCTGTTTTTT	CASSIDSGHHTNTGELFF
TRBV28	-	TRBJ2-5	-	TGTGCCAGCAGCCTACGCCCCGGGATCCCAGAGACCCAGTACTTC	CASSLRPGIPETQYF
TRBV27	TRBD2	TRBJ2-3	-	TGTGCCAGCAGTTTAAGGGCGGGGGACACAGATACGCAGTATTTT	CASSLRAGDTDTQYF
TRBV25-1	TRBD1	TRBJ1-4	-	TGTGCCAGCCAAAGGACAGGGGGGTTTGAAAAACTGTTTTTT	CASQRTGGFEKLFF
TRBV2	-	TRBJ2-1	-	TGTGCCAGCAGGTTAAGGGGTTACAATGAGCAGTTCTTC	CASRLRGYNEQFF
TRBV27	-	TRBJ2-1	-	TGTGCCAGTGAGGAGGCTGGGGGGAATGAGCAGTTCTTC	CASEEAGGNEQFF